Below are 23 T cell receptor beta chains sequenced from a single sample in a study of control samples from healthy donors and cancer patients. This table comes from immunoSEQ multiplex PCR, and its TCRdb copy is limited to in-frame clones, with some not included. The profile covers some 220,000 clones, with about 94% appearing a single time and around 1.5% taken by the ten largest. Sequencing used blood. Receptor source: a man aged 50 to 60 in good health.

This clone appeared a few times. This chain links TRBV18 with TRBJ1-1; 7 bases line up with TRBD1. V trimming: 4 bases; J trimming: 3 bases; junction bases outside the gene matches: 5. The CDR3 length is 14 residues. Per germline, CDR1 KGHSH and CDR2 LQKENI. The CDR3 bases are TGTGCCAGCTCACAAACAGGGGTCGACACTGAAGCTTTCTTT. Translated, it gives CASSQTGVDTEAFF. Looking up the rest from reference TRBV18 and TRBJ1-1 gives the full variable domain: NAGVMQNPRHLVRRRGQEARLRCSPMKGHSHVYWYRQLPEEGLKFMVYLQKENIIDESGMPKERFSAEFPKEGPSILRIQQVVRGDSAAYFCASSQTGVDTEAFFGQGTRLTVV.

The chain carries TRBV19 and TRBJ1-6; D is unresolved. There are 13 residues in the CDR3. Germline V gene sequence: CDR1 LNHDA, CDR2 SQIVND (reference sequence). The V gene lost 7 bases and the J gene lost 10 bases, with 14 bases spanning the gap. CDR3 in amino acids: CASNPLIGSPLHF. The CDR3 DNA follows: TGTGCCAGTAATCCCCTGATAGGGTCACCCCTCCACTTT.

The V call is TRBV27, the J call TRBJ2-2; TRBD1 might be the D (6 bases). The CDR3 is 14 amino acids. V dropped 8 bases and J dropped 6 bases, with 16 bases sitting between them. Germline CDR1 reads MNHEY; CDR2 reads SMNVEV (reference sequence). CDR3 nucleotides: TGTGCCAGCGGACCCCCGACAGGATCCGGGGAGCTGTTTTTT. Translated, it gives CASGPPTGSGELFF.

This rearrangement joins TRBV7-8 to TRBJ2-5; TRBD1 matches at 8 bases. This CDR3 is built from 15 residues. CDR1 is SGHVS, CDR2 FQNEAQ, per germline. V gave up 7 bases and J gave up 3 bases; unmatched junction bases: 10. For the CDR3, the DNA is TGTGCCAGCACAAGCCAGGGACAGGTGAAAGAGACCCAGTACTTC. Amino acids: CASTSQGQVKETQYF. Together with reference TRBV7-8 and TRBJ2-5, the CDR3 gives the full variable domain: GAGVSQSPRYKVAKRGQDVALRCDPISGHVSLFWYQQALGQGPEFLTYFQNEAQLDKSGLPSDRFFAERPEGSVSTLKIQRTQQEDSAVYLCASTSQGQVKETQYFGPGTRLLVL.

This chain uses TRBV2 with TRBJ2-1; a weak D match, TRBD1 (5 bases). Germline V CDR1 and CDR2: SNHLY, FYNNEI. V was cut by 4 bases and J by 0 bases, with 10 bases left in between. The CDR3 totals 15 residues. The CDR3 DNA follows: TGTGCCAGCAGTGCACAGGCCAGCTCCTACAATGAGCAGTTCTTC. This codes for CASSAQASSYNEQFF.

This sequence joins TRBV2 and TRBJ1-5; no reliable D call. V lost 6 bases and J 1 base, leaving 10 bases between the germline ends. The CDR3 contains 14 residues. Germline-derived CDR1 and CDR2 are SNHLY and FYNNEI. DNA of the CDR3: TGTGCCAGCAGGAGGGAACCCAGCAATCAGCCCCAGCATTTT. Protein sequence: CASRREPSNQPQHF.

The chain couples TRBV7-9 to TRBJ1-6; the D is unclear. The CDR3 contains 13 residues. V shed 1 base and J shed 13 bases, with 11 bases lying between them. Per the germline V gene, CDR1 is SEHNR and CDR2 is FQNEAQ (reference sequence). The CDR3 sequence is CASSLGEVSPLHF. The CDR3 nucleotides are TGTGCCAGCAGCTTAGGGGAGGTCTCGCCCCTCCACTTT.

This clone was detected once. This chain uses TRBV5-1 with TRBJ1-2; perhaps TRBD1 as D (5 bases). Trimming stripped 4 bases from V and 4 bases from J, with 14 bases between. The germline V gene has CDR1 SGHRS and CDR2 YFSETQ. The CDR3 contains 14 residues. The CDR3 reads CASSPAGRIYGYTF. The CDR3 region has the DNA TGCGCCAGCAGCCCCGCGGGGCGGATCTATGGCTACACCTTC.

This rearrangement joins TRBV28 to TRBJ2-5; 7 nucleotides agree with TRBD2. CDR1 is MDHEN and CDR2 is SYDVKM in the germline V gene. The length of the CDR3 is 15 residues. V trimming: 3 bases; J trimming: 5 bases; junction bases outside the gene matches: 9. The CDR3 nucleotides are TGTGCCAGCAGTTTTCCTTCCAGGGAGGGCGAGACCCAGTACTTC. It yields the protein CASSFPSREGETQYF.

J is TRBJ1-2 and V is TRBV7-2; D is possibly TRBD1 (6 bases). V lost 1 base to trimming and J lost 4 bases, with 10 bases between them. The CDR3 length is 14 residues. Germline loops: CDR1 SGHTA, CDR2 FQGNSA. The CDR3 protein is CASSLGQGSYGYTF. CDR3 nucleotide sequence: TGTGCCAGCAGCTTAGGGCAGGGGAGCTATGGCTACACCTTC.

This CDR3 is CASSPNTRVSEQYF. The CDR3 DNA reads TGTGCCAGCAGCCCCAATACTAGGGTAAGCGAGCAGTACTTC. The rearrangement joins TRBV11-2 to TRBJ2-7, with a tentative D call TRBD2 (5 bases). CDR3 size: 14 residues. The germline V gene has CDR1 SGHAT and CDR2 FQNNGV. With 5 bases removed from V and 6 bases from J, the gap between germline ends came to 17 bases.

The chain combines TRBV15 with TRBJ2-7; TRBD1 is a possible D gene (5 bases). This CDR3 has 14 residues. Looked up from germline, CDR1 is LNHNV and CDR2 is YYDKDF (reference sequence). Trimming removed 3 bases at V and 6 bases at J, with 15 bases between. Here the CDR3 reads CATSRDQGSGEQYV. The CDR3 nucleotides are TGTGCCACCAGCAGGGATCAGGGTTCCGGCGAGCAGTACGTC.

The chain links TRBV27 to TRBJ1-2, with D unclear. Trimming left V 5 bases short and J 8 bases short, with 21 bases between. The CDR3 covers 15 residues. Germline CDR1 reads MNHEY; CDR2 reads SMNVEV (reference sequence). The CDR3 is CASSPLSGPEWGYTF. DNA of the CDR3: TGTGCCAGCAGTCCCCTGAGCGGGCCCGAATGGGGCTACACCTTC.

V usage is TRBV5-1 and J usage is TRBJ2-7; 11 bases fit TRBD1. Germline V lookup: CDR1 SGHRS, CDR2 YFSETQ. The CDR3 runs to 15 residues. The V gene end was trimmed by 4 bases and the J gene end by 1 base; junction bases not matched to a gene: 4. The CDR3 sequence: CASSPGQGGSYEQYV. The CDR3 DNA follows: TGCGCCAGCAGCCCGGGACAGGGGGGGTCCTACGAGCAGTACGTC.

The CDR3 DNA sequence: TGTGCCAGCAGCCAAGATCGTGGGGGGGGCACAGATACGCAGTATTTT. Translating gives CASSQDRGGGTDTQYF. The genes are TRBV3-1 (or the pseudogene TRBV3-2) and TRBJ2-3, with 7 nucleotides matching TRBD2. Germline CDR1 and CDR2: LGHDT and YNNKEL (reference sequence). The V gene end was trimmed by 0 bases and the J gene end by 1 base; junction bases not matched to a gene: 4. The CDR3 extends over 16 amino acids.

The chain is built from TRBV7-2 and TRBJ1-4, with a weak D call TRBD1 (5 bases). Trimming removed 6 bases from V and 0 bases from J, with 14 bases in between. Germline CDR1 is SGHTA and CDR2 is FQGNSA. This CDR3 has 16 amino acids. CDR3 residues: CASRTSWGATNEKLFF. CDR3 sequence (DNA): TGTGCCAGCAGGACGTCATGGGGGGCAACTAATGAAAAACTGTTTTTT.

The chain recombines TRBV7-2 with TRBJ1-2; D not certain. Trimming removed 8 bases at V and 2 bases at J, with 18 bases between. Germline-derived CDR1 and CDR2 are SGHTA and FQGNSA. This CDR3 spans 15 amino acids. Here the CDR3 DNA reads TGTGCCAGCGTCTCGCGACCACCTTTAAACTATGGCTACACCTTC. Its protein product is CASVSRPPLNYGYTF.

Points on this clone: This sample includes further DNA sequences coding for the same CDR3. This chain uses TRBV7-2 with TRBJ1-1; the D is unclear. This CDR3 is built from 11 residues. Trimming pared 2 bases from V and 5 bases from J, leaving 3 bases between. Germline values: CDR1 SGHTA, CDR2 FQGNSA. CDR3 loop: CASSLRTEAFF. CDR3 DNA: TGTGCCAGCAGCTTAAGAACTGAAGCTTTCTTT.

The genes are TRBV6-5 and TRBJ1-4; 8 bases align to TRBD1. The CDR3 runs to 13 residues. Looked up from germline, CDR1 is MNHEY and CDR2 is SVGAGI. The V segment lost 9 bases and the J segment 5 bases; nucleotides outside the gene matches: 5. CDR3 residues: CASSNRGNEKLFF. For the CDR3, the DNA is TGTGCCAGTAGCAACAGGGGGAATGAAAAACTGTTTTTT.

The chain is built from TRBV30 and TRBJ1-1; unclear D gene. Germline CDR1 is GTSNPN and CDR2 is SVGIG (reference sequence). CDR3 length: 12 amino acids. V lost 0 bases and J 3 bases, leaving 5 bases between the germline ends. CDR3 region: CAWSVLDTEAFF. Written as DNA, the CDR3 is TGTGCCTGGAGTGTATTGGACACTGAAGCTTTCTTT.

The chain recombines TRBV27 with TRBJ2-5; 11 bases match TRBD1. Per the germline V gene, CDR1 is MNHEY and CDR2 is SMNVEV (reference sequence). This CDR3 has 15 amino acids. V shed 4 bases, J shed 4 bases, and the junction held 5 bases outside the gene matches. The CDR3 region is CASSSGTGGAETQYF. Written as DNA, the CDR3 is TGTGCCAGCAGTTCTGGGACAGGGGGGGCAGAGACCCAGTACTTC.

V gene TRBV7-9 combines with J gene TRBJ1-2, with D maybe TRBD1 (6 bases). CDR1 and CDR2 from the germline V gene are SEHNR and FQNEAQ (reference sequence). Trimming left V 6 bases short and J 6 bases short, with 17 bases between. The CDR3 is 14 residues long. The CDR3 DNA is TGTGCCAGCAGTTCAAAACAGGGAGGAGATGGCTACACCTTC. Translating it yields CASSSKQGGDGYTF.

The DNA for the CDR3 is TGTGCCTCCAAATTAAACACTGAAGCTTTCTTT. This sequence encodes CASKLNTEAFF. V gene TRBV30 combines with J gene TRBJ1-1, with no clear D. Germline CDR1 reads GTSNPN; CDR2 reads SVGIG (reference sequence). The CDR3 covers 11 residues. Trimming took off 7 bases at V and 2 bases at J, with 8 bases between the two ends.